Listed here are 24 T cell receptor beta chains from one sample, sequenced in a study of T cell repertoires in cytomegalovirus infection. Their antigen targets remain unknown. TCRdb reprocessed the reads with MiXCR, giving one entry per CDR3 protein. Of around 570,000 distinct CDR3 sequences listed, about 40% are singletons. The sequencing here drew on cultured PBMCs, taken from culture after CMV antigen stimulation. The source of these receptors is a human donor in good health (CMV status not recorded). Some clones in this sample may be carry-over from other donors' samples.

The chain recombines TRBV28 with TRBJ2-7; maybe TRBD1 (6 bases). With 6 bases removed from V and 0 bases from J, the gap between germline ends came to 15 bases. In germline, CDR1 is MDHEN, CDR2 SYDVKM. This CDR3 region has 15 residues. The CDR3 reads CASSLGQLSSYEQYF. The CDR3 coding sequence is TGTGCCAGCAGCTTAGGACAGCTTAGCTCCTACGAGCAGTACTTC.

The V gene is TRBV6-6, the J gene TRBJ2-1; 10 nucleotides match TRBD2. Trimming removed 2 bases from V and 9 bases from J; junction bases left unmatched: 10. Germline CDR1 MNHNY, CDR2 SVGAGI (reference sequence). The CDR3 is 16 residues long. CDR3: CASSYQAGGPLPEQFF. The CDR3 bases are TGTGCCAGCAGTTACCAAGCGGGGGGGCCTTTGCCTGAGCAGTTCTTC.

This clonotype was detected once. This sequence joins TRBV4-1 and TRBJ2-7, with 9 bases that match TRBD2. CDR3 length: 15 amino acids. V shed 0 bases and J 7 bases; nucleotides not matched to a gene: 7. Germline values: CDR1 MGHRA, CDR2 YSYEKL. DNA for the CDR3: TGCGCCAGCAGCCAAGATGCCCTAGCGGGATGGGAGCAGTACTTC. It translates to CASSQDALAGWEQYF.

This clonotype has more than one count but fewer than ten. The genes are TRBV2 and TRBJ2-1; weak D call: TRBD1 (5 bases). Germline assignment: CDR1 SNHLY and CDR2 FYNNEI. The length of the CDR3 is 13 residues. With 8 bases removed from V and 8 bases from J, the gap between germline ends came to 16 bases. This chain's CDR3 is CASSTGAGDEQFF. The CDR3 DNA reads as TGTGCCAGCTCCACAGGAGCTGGTGATGAGCAGTTCTTC.

The rearrangement joins TRBV4-2 to TRBJ2-7; 8 positions agree with TRBD1. The CDR3 has 16 amino acids. Trimming cost V 3 bases and J 2 bases; bases outside gene matches: 9. Germline CDR1 LGHNA, CDR2 YNFKEQ. The DNA of the CDR3 is TGTGCCAGCAGCCACCGAAACAGGGGGTCTACCTACGAGCAGTACTTC. This sequence encodes CASSHRNRGSTYEQYF.

This clonotype has more than one count but fewer than ten. V gene TRBV7-2 combines with J gene TRBJ1-2; D uncertain. Germline CDR1 reads SGHTA; CDR2 reads FQGNSA. The CDR3 is made up of 12 amino acids. V was cut by 5 bases and J by 2 bases, with 6 bases left in between. CDR3 sequence reads: CASSRENYGYTF. The CDR3 region has the DNA TGTGCCAGCAGCAGGGAAAACTATGGCTACACCTTC.

This clonotype showed up many times. The CDR3 sequence: CASNGQGNTGELFF. CDR3 nucleotide sequence: TGTGCCAGCAACGGACAGGGGAACACCGGGGAGCTGTTTTTT. The genes are TRBV7-9 and TRBJ2-2; 8 bases are a match to TRBD1. The V gene's germline CDR1 is SEHNR and CDR2 FQNEAQ (reference sequence). The CDR3 is made up of 14 amino acids. V lost 7 bases to trimming and J lost 1 base; unmatched junction nucleotides: 2. The variable domain in full, completed from reference TRBV7-9 and TRBJ2-2, reads DTGVSQNPRHKITKRGQNVTFRCDPISEHNRLYWYRQTLGQGPEFLTYFQNEAQLEKSRLLSDRFSAERPKGSFSTLEIQRTEQGDSAMYLCASNGQGNTGELFFGEGSRLTVL.

The rearrangement joins TRBV4-1 to TRBJ1-2; a possible D gene is TRBD1 (6 bases). Germline-derived CDR1 and CDR2 are MGHRA and YSYEKL. The ends were cut back, 1 base at V and 7 bases at J, with 19 bases in the middle. The CDR3 runs 16 residues. CDR3 amino acids: CASSQGWAGASPGYTF. The CDR3 DNA sequence: TGCGCCAGCAGCCAAGGATGGGCGGGGGCGAGTCCTGGCTACACCTTC.

This clonotype was recorded a few times. V usage is TRBV6-2 or TRBV6-3 and J usage is TRBJ2-7; a possible D gene is TRBD2 (6 bases). Germline V gene sequence: CDR1 MNHEY, CDR2 SVGEGT. Trimming cost V 0 bases and J 3 bases, with 21 bases left between them. This CDR3 comprises 18 residues. The CDR3, as DNA: TGTGCCAGCAGTTACTCCACAAAGGGCGGGACTCGACTCTACGAGCAGTACTTC. Protein product: CASSYSTKGGTRLYEQYF.

This clonotype was seen a handful of times. The chain recombines TRBV7-8 with TRBJ2-7; D is possibly TRBD2 (6 bases). Trimming shortened V by 3 bases and J by 1 base, and 10 bases separated the two germline ends. Germline assignment: CDR1 SGHVS and CDR2 FQNEAQ. The CDR3 covers 14 residues. Here the CDR3 reads CASSLSAGSYEQYF. The CDR3, as DNA: TGTGCCAGCAGCTTGTCGGCGGGATCCTACGAGCAGTACTTC. Variable domain in full (rest from reference TRBV7-8 and TRBJ2-7): GAGVSQSPRYKVAKRGQDVALRCDPISGHVSLFWYQQALGQGPEFLTYFQNEAQLDKSGLPSDRFFAERPEGSVSTLKIQRTQQEDSAVYLCASSLSAGSYEQYFGPGTRLTVT.

The chain uses TRBV11-2 and TRBJ1-5; D not certain. This CDR3 spans 13 amino acids. Looked up from germline, CDR1 is SGHAT and CDR2 is FQNNGV. V was shortened by 0 bases and J by 7 bases, with 7 bases between the two germline ends. In DNA form, the CDR3 reads TGTGCCAGCAGCTTAGATCCCTGGCAGCCCCAGCATTTT. This translates into CASSLDPWQPQHF. The complete variable domain, with remaining parts taken from reference TRBV11-2 and TRBJ1-5, reads EAGVAQSPRYKIIEKRQSVAFWCNPISGHATLYWYQQILGQGPKLLIQFQNNGVVDDSQLPKDRFSAERLKGVDSTLKIQPAKLEDSAVYLCASSLDPWQPQHFGDGTRLSIL.

In nucleotides, the CDR3 is TGTGCCAGCAGAGGAGAAGAGGCGCAACTGTTTTTT. This gives the protein CASRGEEAQLFF. The chain recombines TRBV7-1 with TRBJ1-4; D gene uncertain. TRBV7-1 falls under the ORF class, with uncertain function. The CDR3 runs 12 residues. V was clipped by 6 bases and J by 12 bases, with 14 bases between them.

In this sample, this clonotype turned up a few times. The chain has TRBV12-3 or TRBV12-4 and TRBJ1-5; D call uncertain. The ends were cut back, 6 bases at V and 5 bases at J, with 14 bases in the middle. This CDR3 comprises 14 residues. CDR3 DNA: TGTGCCAGCAGCCTTACACATTCCGATCAGCCCCAGCATTTT. It yields the protein CASSLTHSDQPQHF.

V usage is TRBV4-2 and J usage is TRBJ2-7; D is uncertain. CDR1 is LGHNA and CDR2 is YNFKEQ in the germline V gene. CDR3 length equals 12 residues. Between the trimmed V and J ends, which lost 0 bases and 5 bases, there was a span of 5 bases. CDR3 nucleotide sequence: TGTGCCAGCAGCCAAGAATGGGACGAGCAGTACTTC. Translated: CASSQEWDEQYF.

At least ten counts were recorded for this clonotype. The chain combines TRBV6-2 or TRBV6-3 with TRBJ2-5; possible D gene TRBD2, 7 bases. Germline V gene sequence: CDR1 MNHEY, CDR2 SVGEGT. The CDR3 contains 14 residues. V was pared by 2 bases and J by 2 bases, with 9 bases between. In DNA form, the CDR3 reads TGTGCCAGCAGTTACGGGGGGGCTCAAGAGACCCAGTACTTC. Its protein product is CASSYGGAQETQYF.

This clonotype was seen more than once but under ten times. The J gene is TRBJ1-2, the V gene TRBV7-8; D gene unclear. CDR3 length: 18 amino acids. V gave up 4 bases and J gave up 0 bases, with 21 bases separating them. In germline, CDR1 is SGHVS, CDR2 FQNEAQ. The CDR3: CASSSRLETLLANYGYTF. DNA for the CDR3: TGTGCCAGCAGCTCTCGATTGGAAACGTTACTGGCTAACTATGGCTACACCTTC.

V usage is TRBV20-1 and J usage is TRBJ2-7; 11 nucleotides match TRBD1. The V gene end was trimmed by 3 bases and the J gene end by 5 bases; junction bases not matched to a gene: 6. The CDR3 is 14 amino acids. Germline CDR1 reads DFQATT; CDR2 reads SNEGSKA (reference sequence). The CDR3 loop is CSARKGQGVNEQYF. The CDR3 nucleotides are TGCAGTGCTAGGAAGGGACAGGGGGTCAACGAGCAGTACTTC.

This clonotype was counted only a few times. The chain joins TRBV7-6 to TRBJ2-1; a possible D gene is TRBD1 (5 bases). The CDR3 is 13 amino acids. Germline CDR1 is SGHVS and CDR2 is FNYEAQ. Trimming stripped 8 bases from V and 4 bases from J, with 12 bases between. CDR3 sequence reads: CASARAPYNEQFF. The CDR3 bases are TGTGCCAGCGCCAGGGCCCCGTACAATGAGCAGTTCTTC.

The V gene is TRBV6-6, the J gene TRBJ2-1; TRBD2 might be the D (7 bases). This CDR3 is 14 amino acids long. Germline lookup yields CDR1 MNHNY and CDR2 SVGAGI (reference sequence). V lost 8 bases, J lost 5 bases, and 16 bases lay in between. The CDR3 protein is CASYGLEGDNEQFF. For the CDR3, the DNA is TGTGCCAGCTATGGACTAGAGGGGGACAATGAGCAGTTCTTC.

This clonotype was found a few times. The chain combines TRBV4-1 with TRBJ2-1; D may correspond to TRBD1 or TRBD2 (6 bases each). V lost 3 bases and J 6 bases, leaving 15 bases between the germline ends. The germline V gene encodes CDR1 MGHRA and CDR2 YSYEKL. The CDR3 contains 15 residues. The CDR3 here is CASSQGRRGGNEQFF. The CDR3 nucleotides are TGCGCCAGCAGCCAGGGGAGGCGAGGGGGCAATGAGCAGTTCTTC.

The chain links TRBV5-5 to TRBJ2-7, with TRBD1 identical over 8 bases. CDR3 length equals 16 residues. From germline, CDR1 is SGHKS and CDR2 YYEKEE (reference sequence). V shed 0 bases and J 4 bases; nucleotides not matched to a gene: 9. CDR3 region: CASSLAQGAEYYEQYF. CDR3 in DNA: TGTGCCAGCAGCTTGGCTCAGGGGGCGGAATATTACGAGCAGTACTTC.

There are a few counts of this clonotype. The rearrangement uses TRBV7-2 and TRBJ2-2; 10 bases align to TRBD1. Germline CDR1 is SGHTA and CDR2 is FQGNSA. With V trimmed by 5 bases and J by 5 bases, 5 bases remained unmatched. This CDR3 comprises 15 residues. In DNA, the CDR3 is TGTGCCAGCAGCCTAAGGACAGGGGGAACCGGGGAGCTGTTTTTT. It specifies CASSLRTGGTGELFF.

In nucleotides, the CDR3 is TGTGCCAGCAGTCGGGGGCGGGAGTGGACTAACTACAATGAGCAGTTCTTC. Protein sequence: CASSRGREWTNYNEQFF. The V gene is TRBV6-1, the J gene TRBJ2-1; D may be TRBD2 (7 bases). V shed 5 bases and J shed 3 bases, with 20 bases lying between them. The CDR3 consists of 17 residues. The germline CDR1 and CDR2 sequences are MNHNS and SASEGT.

This clonotype was seen a handful of times. The genes are TRBV6-1 and TRBJ2-5, with 9 positions matching TRBD1. V was pared by 4 bases and J by 5 bases, with 2 bases of the junction left unmatched. Germline CDR1 MNHNS, CDR2 SASEGT. The CDR3 is made up of 13 amino acids. CDR3 coding DNA: TGTGCCAGCAGTGGACAGGGGGTGGAGACCCAGTACTTC. Translated: CASSGQGVETQYF.